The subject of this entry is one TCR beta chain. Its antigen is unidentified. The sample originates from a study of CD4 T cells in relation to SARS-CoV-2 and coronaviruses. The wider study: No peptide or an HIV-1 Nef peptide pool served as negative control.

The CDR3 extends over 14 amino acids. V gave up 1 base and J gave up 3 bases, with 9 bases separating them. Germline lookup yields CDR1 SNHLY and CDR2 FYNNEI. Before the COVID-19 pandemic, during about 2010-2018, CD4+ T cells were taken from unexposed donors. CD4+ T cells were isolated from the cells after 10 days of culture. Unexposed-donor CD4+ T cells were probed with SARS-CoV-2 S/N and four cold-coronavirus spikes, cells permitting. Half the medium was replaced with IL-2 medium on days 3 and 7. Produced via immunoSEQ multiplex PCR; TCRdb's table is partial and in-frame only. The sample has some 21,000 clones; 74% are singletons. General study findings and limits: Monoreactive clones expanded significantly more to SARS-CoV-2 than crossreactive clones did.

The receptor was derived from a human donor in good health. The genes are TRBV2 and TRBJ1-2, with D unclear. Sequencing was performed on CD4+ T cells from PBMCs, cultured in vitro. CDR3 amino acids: CASSEGNYHYGYTF. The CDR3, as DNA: TGTGCCAGCAGTGAAGGGAATTACCACTATGGCTACACCTTC. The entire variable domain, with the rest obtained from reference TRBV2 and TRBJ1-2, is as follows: EPEVTQTPSHQVTQMGQEVILRCVPISNHLYFYWYRQILGQKVEFLVSFYNNEISEKSEIFDDQFSVERPDGSNFTLKIRSTKLEDSAMYFCASSEGNYHYGYTFGSGTRLTVV.